This TCR beta chain was sequenced during a study of technical replicates of blood from a handful of donors. Trimming removed 0 bases at V and 7 bases at J, with 19 bases between. CDR3 size: 17 residues. From germline, CDR1 is SGHAT and CDR2 FQNNGV. Profiling relied on immunoSEQ multiplex PCR, and the TCRdb table lists in-frame clones only, not all of them. Of around 92,000 clones in the sample, nearly 97% are singletons; the top ten hold 0.23%. This clone was seen only once. Sequenced sample: T cells isolated from PBMCs. This sequence joins TRBV11-2 and TRBJ2-1; D might be TRBD2 (6 bases). The sequence was collected from a human donor in good health. CDR3 coding DNA: TGTGCCAGCAGCTTAGATGGAGGGATCGGCTACTGGAATGAGCAGTTCTTC. This gives the protein CASSLDGGIGYWNEQFF.